The 29 T cell receptor delta chains in this list originate from one sample, sequenced in a study of γδ T cells in repeated Plasmodium falciparum infection. TCRdb reprocessed the multiplex PCR reads using CATT. The table records about 51,000 delta-chain clones, roughly 1.9% of them present only once. Flow sorting of PBMC yielded separate Vgamma9/Vdelta2+ and Vdelta2-negative gammadelta T cell populations for bulk repertoire analysis. What was sequenced was gamma-delta T cells from blood. Every receptor here comes from a pool of human donors (malaria-infected and uninfected, not separated).

This clone showed up many times. The TCRdb record carries a much larger clone's protein, which differs from this DNA's translation at residue 5; a read error is the likely cause, and the protein listed here is the DNA translation. This sequence joins TRDV2 and TRDJ1, with 11 bases fitting TRDD3. CDR1 GEAIGNYY and CDR2 EKD come from the germline V gene. With V trimmed by 3 bases and J by 5 bases, 13 bases remained unmatched. The CDR3 length is 17 residues. CDR3 sequence reads: CACDAVGVLGDKDKLIF. The CDR3 coding sequence is TGTGCCTGTGACGCCGTCGGAGTACTGGGGGATAAGGATAAACTCATCTTT.

With regard to this clone: The TCRdb protein, from a much larger clone, departs from this DNA's translation at residue 4, likely by read error; the protein shown derives from the DNA. The chain links TRDV2 to TRDJ1, with 7 bases identical to TRDD3. Here the J gene was assigned by germline matching of the DNA, as TCRdb has none. The CDR3 contains 16 residues. Germline V CDR1 and CDR2: GEAIGNYY, EKD. Here the CDR3 reads CACATVGDGDTDKLIF. The CDR3 bases are TGTGCCTGTGCCACCGTGGGGGACGGGGACACCGATAAACTCATCTTT.

Regarding this clone: TCRdb's listed protein matches a much larger clone and diverges from this DNA's translation at residue 11, likely through a read error; the protein shown comes from the DNA. The genes are TRDV1 and TRDJ2; TRDD3 is a possible D gene (8 bases). As TCRdb names no J gene, one was assigned here on the basis of a DNA match to germline. The ends were cut back, 4 bases at V and 0 bases at J, with 33 bases in the middle. This CDR3 is 23 amino acids long. Germline CDR1 reads TSWWSYY; CDR2 reads QGS. The DNA of the CDR3 is TGTGCTCTTGGGGCGATGGCCTTCCTCCATTACACTGGGGGTCCCGCTTTGACAGCACAACTCTTCTTT. It codes for CALGAMAFLHYTGGPALTAQLFF.

This clone occurred many times. This likely stems from a read error, as it lies one base from a far larger clone. The same CDR3 can be traced to other DNA sequences in this sample. The V and J genes are TRDV2 and TRDJ1; TRDD3 matches at 9 bases. Matching the DNA to germline supplied the J gene, which TCRdb does not give. The germline V gene has CDR1 GEAIGNYY and CDR2 EKD. J lost 5 bases, V lost 0 bases, and 18 bases had no gene match. The CDR3 is 19 amino acids. The CDR3 sequence: CACDTGLWGYAFREDKLIF. In DNA, the CDR3 is TGTGCCTGTGACACCGGCTTGTGGGGATACGCTTTTCGGGAGGATAAACTCATCTTT.

Concerning this clone itself: A far more abundant clone sits one base away, making this likely a read error. Distinct nucleotide sequences in the sample also encode this CDR3. The chain recombines TRDV3 with TRDJ1; 9 bases fit TRDD3. The J gene, left out of TCRdb, was set here by checking the DNA against germline. This CDR3 contains 22 residues. Trimming at V came to 5 bases and at J to 0 bases, leaving 31 bases not matched to a gene. Looked up from germline, CDR1 is TVYSNPD and CDR2 is GDNSRS (reference sequence). CDR3 loop: CALPRGPSGLGIRVWYTDKLIF. The CDR3 bases are TGTGCCCTCCCACGGGGACCTTCCGGTTTGGGGATACGCGTTTGGTACACCGATAAACTCATCTTT.

As regards this clone: The protein that TCRdb holds for this DNA derives from a much larger clone and differs from the translated DNA at residue 16, which likely indicates a read error; the protein shown here is translated from the DNA. This chain links TRDV1 with TRDJ1; 8 positions match TRDD3. Germline matching of the DNA provided the J gene here, since TCRdb leaves it blank. V was clipped by 0 bases and J by 7 bases; unmatched bases: 22. From germline, CDR1 is TSWWSYY and CDR2 QGS. This CDR3 is built from 20 residues. The CDR3 DNA sequence: TGTGCTCTTGGGGAACTAGAGGTGCGTAGGGGATACAGGAGGGGAGGTAAACTCATCTTT. Protein: CALGELEVRRGYRRGGKLIF.

This clone was seen ten or more times. This chain joins TRDV2 and TRDJ1, with 8 bases lining up with TRDD3. Matching the DNA to germline supplied the J gene, which TCRdb does not give. The CDR3 has 14 amino acids. The junction had 1 base not matched to a gene; V was cut back by 2 bases and J by 0 bases. CDR1 is GEAIGNYY and CDR2 is EKD in the germline V gene. CDR3 loop: CACDKLGDTDKLIF. The CDR3 DNA sequence: TGTGCCTGTGACAAACTGGGGGACACCGATAAACTCATCTTT.

This clone was seen more than once but under ten times. TCRdb shows a much larger clone's protein in place of this DNA's translation, and the two differ at residue 14, likely through a read error; the protein shown is translated from the DNA. The chain is built from TRDV3 and TRDJ1; either TRDD2 or TRDD3 may supply D (9 bases each). Matching the DNA to germline supplied the J gene, which TCRdb does not give. Per germline, CDR1 TVYSNPD and CDR2 GDNSRS (reference sequence). The CDR3 runs to 20 residues. Trimming cost V 4 bases and J 0 bases, with 33 bases left between them. The CDR3 DNA sequence: TGTGCCTCTAGCCCTTCCTACGATACGTTTACTGGGGGACACACCGATAAACTCATCTTT. It yields the protein CASSPSYDTFTGGHTDKLIF.

This clone was seen a few times. TCRdb has a much larger clone's protein, which differs at residue 15 from the translation of this DNA, likely because of a read error; what is shown is the protein translated from the DNA. The V call is TRDV1, the J call TRDJ1, with 12 bases identical to TRDD3. The J gene, missing from TCRdb, was assigned here through DNA to germline matching. The V segment lost 0 bases and the J segment 4 bases; nucleotides outside the gene matches: 15. The CDR3 spans 20 residues. Germline loops: CDR1 TSWWSYY, CDR2 QGS. DNA of the CDR3: TGTGCTCTTGGGGAACTACGTCCTTACTGGGGGATACCTCGAGTCGATAAACTCATCTTT. This sequence encodes CALGELRPYWGIPRVDKLIF.

The table lists this clone with many counts. For this DNA, TCRdb reports the protein of a much larger clone, which diverges at residue 17, most likely from a read error; the protein presented here is translated directly from the DNA. The chain joins TRDV1 to TRDJ1, with 13 bases lining up with TRDD3. Here the J gene came from matching the DNA to germline, since TCRdb omits it. The V gene's germline CDR1 is TSWWSYY and CDR2 QGS. V lost 1 base to trimming and J lost 3 bases; unmatched junction nucleotides: 20. This CDR3 is 22 amino acids long. As DNA, the CDR3 is TGTGCTCTTGGGGAACCCCCGGGATTCATACTGGGGGATACGGTTCGTGCCGATAAACTCATCTTT. Translation: CALGEPPGFILGDTVRADKLIF.

In its sample, this clone was seen many times. This is likely an artifact of a read error, given a far larger clone one base away. Distinct nucleotide sequences in the sample also encode this CDR3. The chain employs TRDV1 and TRDJ1; D tentatively fits TRDD2 or TRDD3 (7 bases each). V was clipped by 4 bases and J by 0 bases, with 33 bases between them. CDR3 length: 22 residues. CDR1 is TSWWSYY, CDR2 QGS, per germline. This chain's CDR3 is CALGGPAFLRNWGWRYTDKLIF. The CDR3 nucleotides are TGTGCTCTTGGGGGTCCCGCCTTCCTGCGAAACTGGGGATGGAGGTACACCGATAAACTCATCTTT.

Remarks on this clone: The protein TCRdb gives is from a much larger clone and does not agree with this DNA's translation at residue 5, likely a read error; the protein shown here comes from the DNA. The gene calls are TRDV1 and TRDJ1; 13 bases are shared with TRDD3. Since TCRdb gives no J gene, matching the DNA to germline was used here to assign it. CDR3 length: 21 residues. From germline, CDR1 is TSWWSYY and CDR2 QGS. The trim removed 4 bases at V and 4 bases at J, leaving 21 bases unmatched. CDR3 residues: CALGGQSYRVLGDTRIDKLIF. DNA of the CDR3: TGTGCTCTTGGGGGACAATCCTACCGAGTACTGGGGGATACGCGTATCGATAAACTCATCTTT.

This clone was counted between two and nine times. TCRdb's protein for this DNA is that of a much larger clone and differs from the translation at residue 6, likely a read error; the protein shown is the DNA translation. The chain recombines TRDV1 with TRDJ1; TRDD3 matches at 11 bases. This CDR3 has 23 amino acids. CDR1 is TSWWSYY, CDR2 QGS, per germline. V lost 5 bases to trimming and J lost 0 bases; unmatched junction nucleotides: 26. The CDR3 here is CALGSSWAAPFLFGGYDTDKLIF. The CDR3, as DNA: TGTGCTCTTGGGTCATCTTGGGCGGCTCCCTTCCTGTTTGGGGGATACGACACCGATAAACTCATCTTT.

Comment on this clone: TCRdb attributes to this sequence the protein of a much larger clone, which differs from the DNA translation at residue 7; a read error is likely, and the protein displayed is translated from the DNA. The rearrangement uses TRDV2 and TRDJ1; 12 nucleotides align to TRDD3. The J gene, not given by TCRdb, was assigned here from a germline match of the nucleotide sequence. Germline values: CDR1 GEAIGNYY, CDR2 EKD. Trimming at V came to 0 bases and at J to 0 bases, leaving 13 bases not matched to a gene. This CDR3 has 20 amino acids. The CDR3 sequence: CACDTLHLGDTDSYTDKLIF. CDR3 bases: TGTGCCTGTGACACCCTCCACCTGGGGGATACGGATTCGTACACCGATAAACTCATCTTT.

In regard to this clone: The protein recorded in TCRdb matches a much larger clone and deviates from this DNA's translation at residue 18, suggesting a read error; the protein here is obtained by translating the DNA. The chain carries TRDV3 and TRDJ1, with 13 nucleotides matching TRDD3. The CDR3 covers 24 residues. Per germline, CDR1 TVYSNPD and CDR2 GDNSRS (reference sequence). With V trimmed by 2 bases and J by 1 base, 31 bases remained unmatched. This chain's CDR3 is CAFRAYATYWGIRRSRTSTDKLIF. CDR3 bases: TGTGCCTTTCGGGCCTACGCGACGTACTGGGGGATACGCAGGAGTAGGACTAGCACCGATAAACTCATCTTT.

The table lists this clone with a few counts. This likely reflects a read error, since a far larger clone is one base away. This specimen includes other DNA sequences encoding the same CDR3. The chain combines TRDV2 with TRDJ1; D is possibly TRDD2 or TRDD3 (5 bases each). TCRdb records no J gene; here it was assigned by comparing the DNA to germline. The V and J ends lost 1 base and 0 bases respectively, with 41 bases between them. In germline, CDR1 is GEAIGNYY, CDR2 EKD. The CDR3 is 25 amino acids. Here the CDR3 reads CACDTGLLSGSGCHPPKWYTDKLIF. The DNA for the CDR3 is TGTGCCTGTGACACGGGCCTTCTTTCAGGGTCGGGATGCCACCCCCCAAAGTGGTACACCGATAAACTCATCTTT.

A remark on this clone: This DNA's translation differs at residue 15 from TCRdb's protein, which comes from a much larger clone; a read error is likely, and the protein shown is translated from the DNA. The J gene is TRDJ1, the V gene TRAV38-2/DV8, with TRDD3 identical over 9 bases. The J gene comes from matching the DNA to germline here; TCRdb lacks it. Germline assignment: CDR1 TSESDYY and CDR2 QEAYKQQN. The trim removed 0 bases at V and 3 bases at J, leaving 18 bases unmatched. The CDR3 is 20 residues long. The CDR3 bases are TGTGCTTATAGGAGCGCATTCCTATCATACTGGGGGACGTACGCCGATAAACTCATCTTT. Its protein is CAYRSAFLSYWGTYADKLIF.

The sample holds many counts of this clone. The chain links TRDV2 to TRDJ1, with 8 bases matching TRDD3. TCRdb lists no J gene, so it was determined here by aligning the DNA to germline. The CDR3 is 17 residues long. The V and J ends lost 7 bases and 1 base, in that order; junction bases with no gene match: 16. CDR1 and CDR2 (germline): GEAIGNYY, EKD. CDR3 nucleotides: TGTGCCTGGGGGTACCTACGCTGGGGGAAAGGCACCGATAAACTCATCTTT. Encoded protein: CAWGYLRWGKGTDKLIF.

As regards this clone: TCRdb's listed protein matches a much larger clone and diverges from this DNA's translation at residue 14, likely through a read error; the protein shown comes from the DNA. This chain joins TRDV2 and TRDJ1; 7 bases align to TRDD2. No J gene is reported in TCRdb; it was inferred here by comparing the DNA with germline. Germline trimming cut 2 bases from V and 0 bases from J; bases unmatched to any gene: 29. The CDR3 is 23 residues long. Per germline, CDR1 GEAIGNYY and CDR2 EKD. The CDR3 region is CACDMVGFLPNLPVGAYTDKLIF. The DNA of the CDR3 is TGTGCCTGTGACATGGTCGGATTCCTCCCAAACCTTCCTGTTGGAGCGTACACCGATAAACTCATCTTT.

This clone was seen a few times. The protein in TCRdb stems from a much larger clone and differs at residue 10 from this DNA's translation, likely a read error; here the protein is translated from the DNA. V gene TRDV2 combines with J gene TRDJ1; 9 nucleotides align to TRDD3. After removal of 2 bases from V and 0 bases from J, the junction contained 18 bases not matched to a gene. The CDR3 contains 20 residues. Germline CDR1 GEAIGNYY, CDR2 EKD. In DNA, the CDR3 is TGTGCCTGTGACAGACTGCTGGGGGATCCGCTAGACCGACACACCGATAAACTCATCTTT. As protein: CACDRLLGDPLDRHTDKLIF.

In its sample, this clone was seen many times. The TCRdb protein, from a much larger clone, departs from this DNA's translation at residue 3, likely by read error; the protein shown derives from the DNA. The chain joins TRDV2 to TRDJ1; 8 nucleotides align to TRDD3. TCRdb offers no J gene call, so here the DNA was matched to germline to obtain one. The CDR3 runs 20 residues. Germline lookup yields CDR1 GEAIGNYY and CDR2 EKD. DNA for the CDR3: TGTGCCCGTGATGGAGTGCCCCCCTCTGGGGGACCCGACTACACCGATAAACTCATCTTT. Its protein product is CARDGVPPSGGPDYTDKLIF.

This clone was recorded a few times. TCRdb has a much larger clone's protein, which differs at residue 12 from the translation of this DNA, likely because of a read error; what is shown is the protein translated from the DNA. This chain links TRDV1 with TRDJ1; 8 bases match TRDD3. No J segment appears in TCRdb, so it was assigned here by matching the sequence to germline. The V gene's germline CDR1 is TSWWSYY and CDR2 QGS. The V gene end was trimmed by 10 bases and the J gene end by 7 bases; junction bases not matched to a gene: 20. This CDR3 has 16 residues. CDR3 DNA sequence: TGTGCTCCCAACTACGGACGGGGGATATCGGCCGGTAAACTCATCTTT. Translated: CAPNYGRGISAGKLIF.

This clone was counted only a few times. For this DNA, TCRdb reports the protein of a much larger clone, which diverges at residue 7, most likely from a read error; the protein presented here is translated directly from the DNA. The V gene is TRAV38-2/DV8, the J gene TRDJ1; TRDD3 might be the D (6 bases). No J gene was available from TCRdb, and it was assigned here by a germline match of the DNA. The V gene's germline CDR1 is TSESDYY and CDR2 QEAYKQQN. There are 20 residues in the CDR3. Trimming cost V 0 bases and J 5 bases, with 29 bases left between them. In nucleotides, the CDR3 is TGTGCTTATAGGAGCGGCTCTGCTTTCCGAGTCGGGGATCGCAGGGATAAACTCATCTTT. It encodes CAYRSGSAFRVGDRRDKLIF.

Comments on this clone: The mismatch at residue 16 between this DNA's translation and the TCRdb protein of a much larger clone likely reflects a read error; the protein shown is translated from the DNA. For the V gene the call is TRAV38-2/DV8; the J gene has no call; the DNA was not used to check the table's D call, TRDD3. Germline CDR1 is TSESDYY and CDR2 is QEAYKQQN. The CDR3 sequence is 20 residues long. CDR3 residues: CAYGGSLPMAMNWGIQRLIF. CDR3 DNA sequence: TGTGCTTACGGAGGGAGCCTTCCTATGGCCATGAACTGGGGGATACAAAGGCTCATCTTT.

This clone was seen ten or more times. This DNA translates differently at residue 9 from the TCRdb protein, which is that of a much larger clone; a read error is likely, and the protein shown is the DNA's own translation. The V and J genes are TRDV3 and TRDJ1; 12 nucleotides align to TRDD3. The CDR3 length is 17 residues. Germline V gives CDR1 TVYSNPD, CDR2 GDNSRS (reference sequence). V gave up 3 bases and J gave up 0 bases; unmatched junction bases: 11. CDR3 bases: TGTGCCTTGGGGGGGGTACTGGGGGATACCAACACCGATAAACTCATCTTT. Translated, it gives CALGGVLGDTNTDKLIF.

A few counts support this clone. This likely traces to a read error, being one base from a far larger clone. Distinct nucleotide sequences in the sample also encode this CDR3. The chain is built from TRDV2 and TRDJ1; D is uncertain. The J gene is absent in TCRdb and was assigned here via DNA matching to germline. CDR1 GEAIGNYY and CDR2 EKD come from the germline V gene. This CDR3 comprises 17 residues. V was pared by 0 bases and J by 0 bases, with 16 bases between. CDR3 coding DNA: TGTGCCTGTGACACCGTGGGACAGCCAGATCACACCGATAAACTCATCTTT. This gives the protein CACDTVGQPDHTDKLIF.

This clone was seen ten or more times. It is likely a read error: a sequence one base away is far more abundant. The chain links TRDV2 to TRDJ2; no reliable D call. This CDR3 spans 17 amino acids. The V gene's germline CDR1 is GEAIGNYY and CDR2 EKD. The CDR3 reads CARDSIDHHTAFRSLFF. The CDR3 DNA follows: TGTGCCCGTGACTCCATAGACCACCATACCGCTTTTAGATCACTCTTCTTT.

About this clone: The protein recorded in TCRdb matches a much larger clone and deviates from this DNA's translation at residue 3, suggesting a read error; the protein here is obtained by translating the DNA. The V call is TRDV1, the J call TRDJ1; 7 bases agree with TRDD3. TCRdb gives no J gene; it was assigned here by matching the DNA to germline. The CDR3 has 18 amino acids. Germline V gives CDR1 TSWWSYY, CDR2 QGS. The CDR3 region is CAPGETSTGDIYTDKLIF. CDR3 DNA sequence: TGTGCTCCTGGGGAAACATCTACAGGGGATATATACACCGATAAACTCATCTTT.

About this clone: With only one base between it and a far larger clone, this is likely a read error. Other DNA sequences in the sample encode the same CDR3. V gene assignment gives TRDV1, but the J gene was left uncalled; the table's D call, TRDD3, has no DNA check behind it. Germline CDR1 and CDR2: TSWWSYY and QGS. The CDR3 spans 21 residues. CDR3 sequence: CALGEAGFLFTRRVLGPKLIF. The CDR3 DNA follows: TGTGCTCTTGGGGAAGCGGGCTTCCTATTCACCCGCCGGGTACTGGGCCCTAAACTCATCTTC.